A selection of T cell receptor beta chains follows, all from one sample in a study of T cells expressing NK-cell markers. One entry per CDR3 protein, without DNA, is what TCRdb gives after re-calling the 5' RACE reads. The sample holds about 460,000 distinct CDR3 sequences. What was sequenced was blood T cells: a sorted CD56 or NKG2C T cell subset, CD4+ or CD8+ T cells, or bulk PBMC T cells (not recorded which). The receptors stem from a woman aged 45-65 years in good health. CDR3s include the opening cysteine and the closing phenylalanine or tryptophan.

J gene: TRBJ1-1
V gene: TRBV20-1
CDR3 protein: CSAIPPSPNTEAFF

J gene: TRBJ2-5
V gene: TRBV5-1
CDR3 protein: CASSRRFRDETQYF

J gene: TRBJ2-6
V gene: TRBV7-8
CDR3 protein: CASSNNGQGATGANVLTF

J gene: TRBJ2-5
V gene: TRBV12-3/TRBV12-4
CDR3 protein: CASSPDTGLRETQYF

J gene: TRBJ2-3
V gene: TRBV24-1
CDR3 protein: CATSDPKKFTDTQYF

J gene: TRBJ2-6
V gene: TRBV7-3
CDR3 protein: CASSLNGGHLSGANVLTF

J gene: TRBJ2-3
V gene: TRBV20-1
CDR3 protein: CSARPGLGTDTQYF

J gene: TRBJ2-2
V gene: TRBV15
CDR3 protein: CATRGGPTELFF

J gene: TRBJ1-1
V gene: TRBV5-1
CDR3 protein: CASSLDSPRGTEAFF

J gene: TRBJ2-7
V gene: TRBV27
CDR3 protein: CASSVAPRALPYEQYF

J gene: TRBJ2-2
V gene: TRBV6-5
CDR3 protein: CASSYRGLARGELFF

J gene: TRBJ2-1
V gene: TRBV5-1
CDR3 protein: CASSRGGSGSLNYNEQFF

J gene: TRBJ2-5
V gene: TRBV7-9
CDR3 protein: CASSLPGPDRGKETQYF

J gene: TRBJ2-2
V gene: TRBV9
CDR3 protein: CASSHLLRRGELFF

J gene: TRBJ1-6
V gene: TRBV20-1
CDR3 protein: CSARGPGQLSSPLHF

J gene: TRBJ2-1
V gene: TRBV29-1
CDR3 protein: CSVDMHDSSSYNEQFF

J gene: TRBJ2-5
V gene: TRBV28
CDR3 protein: CATPDPAGTQYF

J gene: TRBJ2-3
V gene: TRBV29-1
CDR3 protein: CSVEVVRDGGTDTQYF

J gene: TRBJ2-5
V gene: TRBV5-5
CDR3 protein: CASSSEAGVETQYF

J gene: TRBJ2-1
V gene: TRBV10-3
CDR3 protein: CAITTSSSYNEQFF

J gene: TRBJ1-1
V gene: TRBV10-3
CDR3 protein: CAISESIGGLNTEAFF

J gene: TRBJ1-2
V gene: TRBV29-1
CDR3 protein: CSVDRDIRGYGYTF

J gene: TRBJ2-2
V gene: TRBV6-1
CDR3 protein: CATKGQGRTGELFF

J gene: TRBJ2-3
V gene: TRBV6-6
CDR3 protein: CASSFKRAITDTQYF

J gene: TRBJ2-7
V gene: TRBV30
CDR3 protein: CAWSLEEFFFDEQYF

J gene: TRBJ2-1
V gene: TRBV3-1
CDR3 protein: CASSHWTSEPHNEQFF

J gene: TRBJ2-1
V gene: TRBV20-1
CDR3 protein: CSARGGGSGKGNEQFF

J gene: TRBJ1-1
V gene: TRBV15
CDR3 protein: CATSRDRTGLSTEAFF

J gene: TRBJ2-2
V gene: TRBV4-2
CDR3 protein: CASSPIPGQGDTGELFF

J gene: TRBJ2-5
V gene: TRBV4-1
CDR3 protein: CASSQDRYVGQYF

J gene: TRBJ2-1
V gene: TRBV7-2
CDR3 protein: CASSLAGGRGTYNEQFF